The rows below give T cell receptor beta chains drawn from one sample of a study of blood T cell repertoires in COVID-19. Repertoires were generated with immunoSEQ multiplex PCR, while TCRdb's copy carries only in-frame clones and drops some. The sample includes 45,000 to 70,000 clones, 65% to 85% of them seen just once. The sequencing input was peripheral blood. Receptor source: a man in his 60s with acute or convalescent COVID-19. Both conserved end residues are part of each CDR3. Fields, in order: D gene, J gene, clone size, V gene, CDR3 protein, CDR3 DNA. D genes are given only for firm matches. Rows give clone size only sometimes, using once, few, many, or a class for an expanded clone.

-,TRBJ2-1,once,TRBV7-2,CASSPRFNEQFF,TGTGCCAGCAGCCCTCGTTTCAATGAGCAGTTCTTC
-,TRBJ1-6,-,TRBV7-8,CASSFSRGESPLHF,TGTGCCAGCAGCTTCAGCAGGGGCGAATCACCCCTCCACTTT
-,TRBJ1-2,-,TRBV5-4,CASSLPQLNTGYGYTF,TGTGCCAGCAGCTTGCCACAGCTCAACACAGGCTATGGCTACACCTTC
-,TRBJ2-5,many,TRBV7-3,CASSTTRSSQETQYF,TGTGCCAGCAGCACAACTAGGAGTAGTCAAGAGACCCAGTACTTC
TRBD2,TRBJ2-2,-,TRBV28,CASTLGLAGGTGELFF,TGTGCCAGCACTCTAGGACTAGCGGGGGGCACCGGGGAGCTGTTTTTT
-,TRBJ2-7,few,TRBV5-4,CASSKGARGEQYF,TGTGCCAGTTCTAAAGGGGCCCGCGGCGAGCAGTACTTC
TRBD2,TRBJ2-1,-,TRBV18,CASSQRTSGGATSYNEQFF,TGTGCCAGCTCACAAAGGACTAGCGGGGGGGCGACCTCCTACAATGAGCAGTTCTTC
TRBD2,TRBJ2-7,-,TRBV6-2/TRBV6-3,CASSNGGSGSYEQYF,TGTGCCAGCAGCAACGGGGGGTCGGGGAGCTACGAGCAGTACTTC
TRBD1,TRBJ2-7,-,TRBV7-9,CASSLGWRQGDEQYF,TGTGCCAGCAGCTTAGGGTGGAGACAGGGGGACGAGCAGTACTTC
-,TRBJ2-1,-,TRBV15,CATSRGPDSDEQFF,TGTGCCACCAGCAGAGGACCTGACAGTGATGAGCAGTTCTTC
-,TRBJ2-1,-,TRBV7-3,CASSPKTAGAVFEQFF,TGTGCCAGCAGCCCAAAGACGGCGGGGGCCGTCTTTGAGCAGTTCTTC
-,TRBJ2-7,-,TRBV10-3,CAISESREQYF,TGTGCCATCAGTGAGTCTCGCGAGCAGTACTTC
TRBD1,TRBJ2-7,few,TRBV5-4,CASSPTGQGARRGGEQYF,TGTGCCAGCAGCCCTACCGGACAGGGGGCCCGGCGGGGCGGCGAGCAGTACTTC
TRBD1,TRBJ2-7,-,TRBV5-1,CARQGGTGDYEQYF,TGCGCCAGACAGGGTGGGACAGGAGACTACGAGCAGTACTTC
-,TRBJ2-5,-,TRBV5-1,CASSPPEETQYF,TGCGCCAGCAGCCCTCCGGAAGAGACCCAGTACTTC
TRBD2,TRBJ2-7,-,TRBV5-1,CASSLSSGGHYEQYF,TGCGCCAGCAGCTTATCTAGCGGGGGCCACTACGAGCAGTACTTC
-,TRBJ1-6,-,TRBV9,CASSAPGVNSPLHF,TGTGCCAGCAGCGCCCCAGGGGTAAATTCACCCCTCCACTTT
TRBD1,TRBJ2-5,-,TRBV28,CASSLYPGGMSGETQYF,TGTGCCAGCAGCCTCTATCCAGGGGGCATGTCTGGAGAGACCCAGTACTTC